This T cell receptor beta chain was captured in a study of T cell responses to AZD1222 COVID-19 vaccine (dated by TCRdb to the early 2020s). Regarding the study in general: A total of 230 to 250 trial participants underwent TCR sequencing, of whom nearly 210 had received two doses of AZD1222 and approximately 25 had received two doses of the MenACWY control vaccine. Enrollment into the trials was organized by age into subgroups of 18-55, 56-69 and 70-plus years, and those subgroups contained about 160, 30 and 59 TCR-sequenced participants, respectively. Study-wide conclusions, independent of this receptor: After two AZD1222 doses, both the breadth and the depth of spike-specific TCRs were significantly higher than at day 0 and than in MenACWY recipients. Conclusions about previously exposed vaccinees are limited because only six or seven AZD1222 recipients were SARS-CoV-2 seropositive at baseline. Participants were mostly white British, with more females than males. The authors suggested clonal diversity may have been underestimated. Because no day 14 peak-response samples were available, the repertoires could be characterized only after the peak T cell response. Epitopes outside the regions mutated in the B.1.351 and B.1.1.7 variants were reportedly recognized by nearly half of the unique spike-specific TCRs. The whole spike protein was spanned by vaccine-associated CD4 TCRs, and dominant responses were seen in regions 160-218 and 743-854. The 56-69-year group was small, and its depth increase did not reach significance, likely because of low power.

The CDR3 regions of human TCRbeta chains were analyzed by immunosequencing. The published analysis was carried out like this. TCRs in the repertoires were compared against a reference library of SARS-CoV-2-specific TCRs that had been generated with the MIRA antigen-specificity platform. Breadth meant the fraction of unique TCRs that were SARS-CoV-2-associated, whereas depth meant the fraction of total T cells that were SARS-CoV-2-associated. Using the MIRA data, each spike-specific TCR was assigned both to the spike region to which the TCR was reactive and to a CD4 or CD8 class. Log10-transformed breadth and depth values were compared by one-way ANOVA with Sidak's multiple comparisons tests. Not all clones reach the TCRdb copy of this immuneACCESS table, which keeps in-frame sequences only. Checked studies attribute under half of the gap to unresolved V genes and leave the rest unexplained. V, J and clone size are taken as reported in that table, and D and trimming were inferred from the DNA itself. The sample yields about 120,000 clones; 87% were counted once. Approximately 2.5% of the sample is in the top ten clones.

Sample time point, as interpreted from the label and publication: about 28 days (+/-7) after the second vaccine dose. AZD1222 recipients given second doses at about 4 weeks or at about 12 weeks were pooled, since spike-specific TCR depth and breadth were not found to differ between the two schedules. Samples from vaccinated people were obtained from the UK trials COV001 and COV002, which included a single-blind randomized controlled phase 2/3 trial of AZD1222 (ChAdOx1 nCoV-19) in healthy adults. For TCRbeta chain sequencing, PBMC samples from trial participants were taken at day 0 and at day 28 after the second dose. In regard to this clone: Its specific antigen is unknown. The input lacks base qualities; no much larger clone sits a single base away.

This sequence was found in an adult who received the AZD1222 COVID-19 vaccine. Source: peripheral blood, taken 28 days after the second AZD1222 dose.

The DNA is TGTGCCAGCAGCTTAATGGGACAGGGGTCCACTGAAGCTTTCTTT. Its protein is CASSLMGQGSTEAFF. The chain is made from TRBV7-2 and TRBJ1-1; 10 central bases correspond to TRBD1. Taken from the germline V gene, the CDR1 and CDR2 loops are SGHTA and FQGNSA. Reading from cysteine to phenylalanine, the CDR3 counts 15 amino acids. Of all the DNA, just the CDR3 is kept, 45 bases in frame from base 1. From V the trimming removes 2 bases and from J it removes 4 bases, while the gene matches leave 4 bases of the junction unaccounted for.